The clone carrying this TCR beta chain was seen ten or more times. Its antigen is as yet unknown. This specimen belongs to a study of T cells in Graves' hyperthyroidism and ophthalmopathy. Turning to the study itself: Pretreatment peripheral blood was obtained at initial diagnosis. Study-wide results and caveats: Most clonotypes expanded in thyroid above 0.001 were likewise present in blood.

Germline V gene sequence: CDR1 SGHVS, CDR2 FQNEAQ. V lost 2 bases, J lost 4 bases, and 13 bases lay in between. This CDR3 is built from 15 residues. It was RNA transcripts that yielded the amplified TCR beta CDR3 regions. TCR CDR3 regions were first amplified by RT-PCR with HTBI primers. In TCRdb, the multiplex PCR reads were re-called with MiXCR into one record per CDR3 protein. Of some 490,000 distinct CDR3 sequences listed, approximately 16% are singletons. Fresh peripheral blood, roughly 9.8 ml of it, supplied the PBMCs. This chain uses TRBV7-8 with TRBJ2-3; TRBD1 is a possible D gene (6 bases). The sequenced material came from blood. The TCR sequence derives from a woman aged 25 to 39 with Graves' ophthalmopathy. The CDR3 protein is CASSLFGGASDTQYF. The DNA for the CDR3 is TGTGCCAGCAGCTTATTTGGGGGCGCATCAGATACGCAGTATTTT.